The following is a T cell receptor beta chain sequence with its context. Produced via immunoSEQ multiplex PCR; TCRdb's table is partial and in-frame only. The sample contains roughly 330,000 clones, around 88% of which appear only once. The data were obtained in a study of blood T cell repertoires in COVID-19. Study-level background: PBMCs, B-cell-depleted T cells, or T cells provided the cDNA or gDNA that made up the material.

The CDR3 consists of 14 residues. V gave up 3 bases and J gave up 4 bases, with 13 bases separating them. Germline CDR1 is MGHRA and CDR2 is YSYEKL. The rearrangement links TRBV4-1 to TRBJ2-7; maybe TRBD2 (5 bases). This clonotype was obtained from a woman in her 50s with acute or convalescent COVID-19. Sequencing was performed on peripheral blood. The CDR3 coding sequence is TGCGCCAGCAGCCAGACCGCACTAGGGTACGAGCAGTACTTC. Amino acid sequence: CASSQTALGYEQYF.